These 15 T cell receptor beta chains were all obtained from the same sample, sequenced in a study of T cell clonality in common variable immunodeficiency. Data came from immunoSEQ multiplex PCR; TCRdb stores just in-frame clones and leaves some out. The sample counts tens of thousands of clones, none seen once; the ten largest own 1.7%. The sequenced sample was peripheral blood mononuclear cells. The receptors originated from a person between 18 and 75 years old in good health.

This clone was counted many times. The read ends 3 residues before the CDR3 terminus; that terminus is restored from the germline J gene. The chain links TRBV2 to TRBJ2-7; 13 bases map to TRBD2. Germline CDR1 reads SNHLY; CDR2 reads FYNNEI. The CDR3 runs 14 residues. The junction had 4 bases not matched to a gene; V was cut back by 10 bases and J by 1 base. The CDR3: CATRTSGGSYEQYF. Incomplete CDR3 DNA: TGTGCCACCAGGACTAGCGGGGGTTCCTACGAG. Looking up the rest from reference TRBV2 and TRBJ2-7 gives the full variable domain: EPEVTQTPSHQVTQMGQEVILRCVPISNHLYFYWYRQILGQKVEFLVSFYNNEISEKSEIFDDQFSVERPDGSNFTLKIRSTKLEDSAMYFCATRTSGGSYEQYFGPGTRLTVT.

In this sample, this clone turned up many times. The CDR3 extends 3 residues past the end of the read, so its final part is completed from the germline J gene. V gene TRBV7-3 combines with J gene TRBJ2-3, with TRBD2 matching 9 bases. J gave up 0 bases and V 5 bases, and 3 bases lay outside the gene matches. The CDR3 length is 15 residues. Germline V gene data show CDR1 as SGHTA and CDR2 as FQGTGA. CDR3 region: CASSLAGLSTDTQYF. CDR3 DNA (partial): TGTGCCAGCAGCCTAGCGGGATTAAGCACAGATACG.

This clone was counted at least ten times. Read data end 3 residues before the CDR3 end; the end is taken from the germline J gene. V gene TRBV18 combines with J gene TRBJ2-7; 7 bases fit TRBD2. This CDR3 has 14 amino acids. With 3 bases clipped from V and 3 bases from J, the junction kept 5 bases outside the gene matches. Germline V gene lookup returns CDR1 KGHSH and CDR2 LQKENI. The part of the CDR3 DNA that was read is TGTGCCAGCTCACCGGGCGGGGGTGGCTACGAG. Residues: CASSPGGGGYE. The CDR3 in full is CASSPGGGGYEQYF.

This clone was observed many times. The sequence runs out 3 residues before the end of the CDR3; the remainder is reconstructed from the germline J gene. The genes are TRBV19 and TRBJ1-1, with 11 bases lining up with TRBD1. Germline V gives CDR1 LNHDA, CDR2 SQIVND (reference sequence). Trimming cost V 5 bases and J 3 bases; bases outside gene matches: 8. This CDR3 has 16 amino acids. CDR3 protein: CASSPDRGQSDTEAFF. CDR3 DNA, as far as it was read: TGTGCCAGTAGTCCGGACAGGGGGCAATCGGACACTGAA. Looking up the rest from reference TRBV19 and TRBJ1-1 gives the full variable domain: DGGITQSPKYLFRKEGQNVTLSCEQNLNHDAMYWYRQDPGQGLRLIYYSQIVNDFQKGDIAEGYSVSREKKESFPLTVTSAQKNPTAFYLCASSPDRGQSDTEAFFGQGTRLTVV.

This clone was observed many times. With the read ending 3 residues before the CDR3 end, the germline J gene is used to fill in that end. The gene calls are TRBV7-2 and TRBJ2-3; TRBD2 aligns across 10 bases. The CDR3 sequence is 15 residues long. Germline trimming cut 6 bases from V and 2 bases from J; bases unmatched to any gene: 5. The germline gives CDR1 SGHTA, CDR2 FQGNSA. Incomplete CDR3 DNA: TGTGCCAGCAGGGAAGCGGGGGGGTACACAGATACG. Translated: CASREAGGYTDT. The whole CDR3 protein reads CASREAGGYTDTQYF.

This clone was recorded many times. Read coverage stops 3 residues before the CDR3 terminus; the germline J gene supplies the remainder. The chain joins TRBV20-1 to TRBJ2-1; 15 bases are a match to TRBD2. Germline V lookup: CDR1 DFQATT, CDR2 SNEGSKA (reference sequence). V shed 5 bases, J shed 2 bases, and the junction held 4 bases outside the gene matches. This CDR3 spans 16 amino acids. This CDR3 is CSASGLAGGAYNEQFF. The CDR3 DNA, read in part, is TGCAGTGCTTCGGGACTAGCGGGAGGCGCCTACAATGAG.

There are many counts of this clone. Read data end 3 residues before the CDR3 end; the end is taken from the germline J gene. The V and J genes are TRBV12-5 and TRBJ1-4, with 7 bases identical to TRBD1. Trimming removed 5 bases from V and 6 bases from J; junction bases left unmatched: 9. The CDR3 sequence is 15 residues long. Germline V CDR1 and CDR2: LGHNT, FRNRAP. The part of the CDR3 DNA that was read is TGTGCTAGTGGTCCCCCGACAGGGTCTCATGAAAAA. Residues: CASGPPTGSHEK. The entire CDR3 protein is CASGPPTGSHEKLFF.

This clone has ten or more counts. The CDR3 goes on 3 residues after the read ends, and that part is filled in from the germline J gene. V is TRBV18 and J is TRBJ2-7; 10 bases align to TRBD1. With 3 bases clipped from V and 6 bases from J, the junction kept 11 bases outside the gene matches. Germline CDR1 KGHSH, CDR2 LQKENI. This CDR3 comprises 16 residues. CDR3 DNA, as far as it was read: TGTGCCAGCTCACCGGGACAGGGGTTAATGAACGGCGAG. Translation: CASSPGQGLMNGE. The entire CDR3 protein is CASSPGQGLMNGEQYF.

This clone was seen ten or more times. The sequence runs out 3 residues before the end of the CDR3; the remainder is reconstructed from the germline J gene. J is TRBJ2-1 and V is TRBV29-1; 9 bases align to TRBD1. The V segment lost 4 bases and the J segment 6 bases; nucleotides outside the gene matches: 4. This CDR3 comprises 13 residues. CDR1 SQVTM and CDR2 ANQGSEA come from the germline V gene. The covered CDR3 bases are TGCAGCGTTGTGGCGACAGGGGGCAATGAG. Amino acid sequence: CSVVATGGNE. The full-length CDR3 reads as CSVVATGGNEQFF.

This clone was counted many times. The CDR3 end is not reached by the read, which stops 3 residues before it; the germline J gene fills it in. The V and J genes are TRBV18 and TRBJ2-7; possible D gene TRBD1, 5 bases. This CDR3 region has 16 residues. The V end lost 2 bases, the J end lost 2 bases, and 16 bases lay between the germline ends. Germline-derived CDR1 and CDR2 are KGHSH and LQKENI. CDR3 DNA (partial): TGTGCCAGCTCACCAGCCACAGGAGTACAAACCTACGAG. It encodes CASSPATGVQTYE. The entire CDR3 protein reads CASSPATGVQTYEQYF.

This clone was observed many times. Read data end 3 residues before the CDR3 end; the end is taken from the germline J gene. The J gene is TRBJ2-4, the V gene TRBV7-6; 8 bases map to TRBD2. The CDR3 totals 18 residues. The V gene end was trimmed by 3 bases and the J gene end by 0 bases; junction bases not matched to a gene: 10. The germline gives CDR1 SGHVS, CDR2 FNYEAQ. CDR3 sequence: CASSLGRGALLAKNIQYF. CDR3 DNA, as far as it was read: TGTGCCAGCAGCTTGGGGCGGGGGGCCCTTCTAGCCAAAAACATT.

This clone was detected ten times or more. Read data end 3 residues before the CDR3 end; the end is taken from the germline J gene. J is TRBJ1-2 and V is TRBV6-2 or TRBV6-3; possible D gene TRBD1, 6 bases. This CDR3 contains 14 residues. With 2 bases removed from V and 2 bases from J, the gap between germline ends came to 9 bases. The germline gives CDR1 MNHEY, CDR2 SVGEGT. The CDR3 is CASSYGTGNYGYTF. The DNA read from the CDR3 is TGTGCCAGCAGTTACGGTACAGGGAACTATGGC.

This clone came up many times. The read terminates 3 residues ahead of where the CDR3 ends, so the germline J gene completes it. This chain links TRBV5-1 with TRBJ1-1; TRBD1 is a possible D gene (5 bases). V shed 4 bases and J shed 2 bases, with 9 bases lying between them. The germline V gene encodes CDR1 SGHRS and CDR2 YFSETQ. The CDR3 has 13 amino acids. The CDR3 bases that were read are TGCGCCAGCAGCATAGGGGTTAACACTGAA. This encodes CASSIGVNTE. The CDR3 as a whole reads CASSIGVNTEAFF.

This clone was counted at least ten times. The read is 3 residues too short to cover the CDR3 end, so that end is filled in from the germline J gene. This chain connects TRBV5-1 to TRBJ2-1; D is unclear. Deletions cut 4 bases from V and 4 bases from J, with 18 bases between. The CDR3 consists of 16 residues. CDR1 SGHRS and CDR2 YFSETQ come from the germline V gene. The DNA read from the CDR3 is TGCGCCAGCAGCCTGGACGGAGCGTCGTATTACAATGAG. Its protein product is CASSLDGASYYNE. The entire CDR3 is CASSLDGASYYNEQFF.

This clone has a count of ten or more. The missing CDR3 end, 3 residues past where the read stops, is filled in from the germline J gene. The chain is built from TRBV5-1 and TRBJ2-7; 7 positions match TRBD1. V shed 3 bases and J 3 bases; nucleotides not matched to a gene: 6. Germline CDR1 SGHRS, CDR2 YFSETQ. CDR3 size: 14 residues. CDR3 sequence: CASSYRDRYYEQYF. The CDR3 DNA, read in part, is TGCGCCAGCAGCTACCGGGACAGATACTACGAG.